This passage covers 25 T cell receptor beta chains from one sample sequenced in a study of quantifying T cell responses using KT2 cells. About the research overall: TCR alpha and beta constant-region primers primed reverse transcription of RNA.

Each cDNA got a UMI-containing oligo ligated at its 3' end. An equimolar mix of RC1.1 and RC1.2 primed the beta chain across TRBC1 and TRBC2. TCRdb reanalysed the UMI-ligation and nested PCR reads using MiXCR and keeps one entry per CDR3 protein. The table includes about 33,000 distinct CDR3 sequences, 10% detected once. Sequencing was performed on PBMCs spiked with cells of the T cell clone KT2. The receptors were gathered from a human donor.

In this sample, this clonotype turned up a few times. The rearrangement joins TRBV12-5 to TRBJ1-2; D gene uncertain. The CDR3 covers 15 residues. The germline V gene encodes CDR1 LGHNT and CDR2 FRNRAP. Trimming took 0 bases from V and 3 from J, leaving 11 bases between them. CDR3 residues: CASGLVAPKDYGYTF. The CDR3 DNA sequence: TGTGCTAGTGGTTTGGTCGCACCCAAGGACTATGGCTACACCTTC. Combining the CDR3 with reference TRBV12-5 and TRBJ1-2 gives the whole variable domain DARVTQTPRHKVTEMGQEVTMRCQPILGHNTVFWYRQTMMQGLELLAYFRNRAPLDDSGMPKDRFSAEMPDATLATLKIQPSEPRDSAVYFCASGLVAPKDYGYTFGSGTRLTVV.

The CDR3 loop reads CASGFGRDRGVETQYF. As DNA, the CDR3 is TGTGCTAGTGGTTTCGGGCGCGACAGGGGGGTGGAGACCCAGTACTTC. The rearrangement joins TRBV12-5 to TRBJ2-5; 9 bases line up with TRBD1. V shed 3 bases and J 5 bases; nucleotides not matched to a gene: 10. CDR3 length equals 16 residues. CDR1 and CDR2 from the germline V gene are LGHNT and FRNRAP.

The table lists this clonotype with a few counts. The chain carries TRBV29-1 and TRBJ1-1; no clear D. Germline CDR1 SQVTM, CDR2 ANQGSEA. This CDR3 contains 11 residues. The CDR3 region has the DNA TGCAGTGCGACACCTAACACTGAAGCTTTCTTT. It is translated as CSATPNTEAFF.

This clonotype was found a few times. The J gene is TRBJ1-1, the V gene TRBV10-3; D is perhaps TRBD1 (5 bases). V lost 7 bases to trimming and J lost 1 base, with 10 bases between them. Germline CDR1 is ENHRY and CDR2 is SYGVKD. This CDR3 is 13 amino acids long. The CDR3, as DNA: TGTGCCATCACTGACAGTCAGAACACTGAAGCTTTCTTT. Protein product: CAITDSQNTEAFF.

The chain's CDR3 is CASSSVQGEKLFF. The CDR3 nucleotides are TGCGCCAGCAGTTCTGTCCAGGGGGAAAAACTGTTTTTT. This chain joins TRBV5-1 and TRBJ1-4, with TRBD1 as a possible D gene (6 bases). CDR3 length equals 13 residues. Germline-derived CDR1 and CDR2 are SGHRS and YFSETQ. The germline V and J ends were trimmed by 5 bases and 8 bases, with 13 bases remaining between them. Drawing the rest from reference TRBV5-1 and TRBJ1-4, the complete variable domain is KAGVTQTPRYLIKTRGQQVTLSCSPISGHRSVSWYQQTPGQGLQFLFEYFSETQRNKGNFPGRFSGRQFSNSRSEMNVSTLELGDSALYLCASSSVQGEKLFFGSGTQLSVL.

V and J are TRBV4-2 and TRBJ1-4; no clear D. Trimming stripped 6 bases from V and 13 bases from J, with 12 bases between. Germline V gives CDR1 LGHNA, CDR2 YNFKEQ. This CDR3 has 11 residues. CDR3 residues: CASRPDRILFF. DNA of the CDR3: TGTGCCAGCAGACCGGATCGGATACTGTTTTTT.

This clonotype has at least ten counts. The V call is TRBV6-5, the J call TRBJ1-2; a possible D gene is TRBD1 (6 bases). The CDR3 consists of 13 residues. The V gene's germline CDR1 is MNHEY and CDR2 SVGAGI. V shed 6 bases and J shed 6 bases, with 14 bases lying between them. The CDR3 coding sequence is TGTGCCAGCAGCCCGGGGGGGCTGGATGGCTACACCTTC. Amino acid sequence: CASSPGGLDGYTF.

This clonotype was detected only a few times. In nucleotides, the CDR3 is TGTGCCAGCAGTTTGCCCAAGGGAACTGAAGCTTTCTTT. Translated, it gives CASSLPKGTEAFF. J is TRBJ1-1 and V is TRBV28; D call uncertain. CDR3 length: 13 amino acids. Germline CDR1 MDHEN, CDR2 SYDVKM. V was clipped by 3 bases and J by 5 bases, with 10 bases between them.

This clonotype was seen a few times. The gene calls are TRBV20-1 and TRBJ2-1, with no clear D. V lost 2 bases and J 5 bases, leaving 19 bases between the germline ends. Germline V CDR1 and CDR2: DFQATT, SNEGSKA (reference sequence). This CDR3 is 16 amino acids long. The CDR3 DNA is TGCAGTGCTAGAATACCTAATGCTGGCCTAAACAATGAGCAGTTCTTC. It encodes CSARIPNAGLNNEQFF.

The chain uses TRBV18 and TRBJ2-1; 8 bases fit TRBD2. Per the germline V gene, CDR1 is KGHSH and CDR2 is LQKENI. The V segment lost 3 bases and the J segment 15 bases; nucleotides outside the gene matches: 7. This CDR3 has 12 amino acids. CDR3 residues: CASSPPGTSLFF. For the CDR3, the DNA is TGTGCCAGCTCACCGCCCGGGACTAGTTTGTTCTTC.

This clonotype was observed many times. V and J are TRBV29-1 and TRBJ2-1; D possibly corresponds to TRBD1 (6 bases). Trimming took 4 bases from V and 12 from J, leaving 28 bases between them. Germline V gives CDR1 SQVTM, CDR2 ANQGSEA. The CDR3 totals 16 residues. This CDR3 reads CSVGLSRDKVGQGQFF. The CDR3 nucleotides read TGCAGCGTTGGACTTAGTAGGGACAAGGTGGGGCAGGGGCAGTTCTTC.

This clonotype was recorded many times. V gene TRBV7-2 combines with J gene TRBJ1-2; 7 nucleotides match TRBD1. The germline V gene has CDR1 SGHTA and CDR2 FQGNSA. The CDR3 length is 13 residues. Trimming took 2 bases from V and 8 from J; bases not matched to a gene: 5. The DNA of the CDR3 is TGTGCCAGCAGCTTATACAGGGGTTTAGGCTACACCTTC. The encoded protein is CASSLYRGLGYTF.

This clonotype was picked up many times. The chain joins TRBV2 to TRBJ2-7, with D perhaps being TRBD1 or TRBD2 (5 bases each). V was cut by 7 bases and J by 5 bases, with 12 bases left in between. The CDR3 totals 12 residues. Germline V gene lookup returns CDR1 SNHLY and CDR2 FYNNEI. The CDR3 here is CASTSWGNEQYF. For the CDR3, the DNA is TGTGCCAGCACTTCTTGGGGGAACGAGCAGTACTTC.

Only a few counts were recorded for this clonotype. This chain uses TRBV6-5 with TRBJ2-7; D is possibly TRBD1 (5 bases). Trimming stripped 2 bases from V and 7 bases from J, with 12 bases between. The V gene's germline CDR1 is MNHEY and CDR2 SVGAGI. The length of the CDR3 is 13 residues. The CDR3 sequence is CASSYSRAGEQYF. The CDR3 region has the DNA TGTGCCAGCAGTTACAGCAGGGCCGGTGAGCAGTACTTC.

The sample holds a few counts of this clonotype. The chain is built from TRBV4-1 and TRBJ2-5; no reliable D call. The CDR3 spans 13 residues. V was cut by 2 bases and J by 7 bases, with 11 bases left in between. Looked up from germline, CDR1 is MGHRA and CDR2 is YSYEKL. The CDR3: CASSQSNSATQYF. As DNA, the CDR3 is TGCGCCAGCAGCCAAAGCAACTCGGCGACCCAGTACTTC.

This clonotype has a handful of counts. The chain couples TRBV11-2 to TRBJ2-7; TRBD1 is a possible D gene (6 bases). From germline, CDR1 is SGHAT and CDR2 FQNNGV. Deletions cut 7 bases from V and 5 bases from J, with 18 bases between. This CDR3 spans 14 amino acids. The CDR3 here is CASTPDVNRDEQYF. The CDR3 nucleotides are TGTGCCAGCACCCCAGACGTGAACAGGGACGAGCAGTACTTC. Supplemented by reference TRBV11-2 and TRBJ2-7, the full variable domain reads EAGVAQSPRYKIIEKRQSVAFWCNPISGHATLYWYQQILGQGPKLLIQFQNNGVVDDSQLPKDRFSAERLKGVDSTLKIQPAKLEDSAVYLCASTPDVNRDEQYFGPGTRLTVT.

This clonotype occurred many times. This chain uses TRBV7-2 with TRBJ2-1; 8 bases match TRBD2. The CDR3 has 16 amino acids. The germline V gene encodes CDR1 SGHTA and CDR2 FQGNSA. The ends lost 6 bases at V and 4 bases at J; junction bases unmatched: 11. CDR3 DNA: TGTGCCAGCAGACCTTCCCCCGGGGGGGGTTACAATGAGCAGTTCTTC. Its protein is CASRPSPGGGYNEQFF.

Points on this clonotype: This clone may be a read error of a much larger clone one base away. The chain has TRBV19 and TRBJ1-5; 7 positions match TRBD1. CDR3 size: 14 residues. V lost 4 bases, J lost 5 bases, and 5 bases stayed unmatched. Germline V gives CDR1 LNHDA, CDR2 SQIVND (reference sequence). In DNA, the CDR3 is TGTGCCAGTAGTACGGACAGGATCTATCAGCCCCAGCATTTT. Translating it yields CASSTDRIYQPQHF.

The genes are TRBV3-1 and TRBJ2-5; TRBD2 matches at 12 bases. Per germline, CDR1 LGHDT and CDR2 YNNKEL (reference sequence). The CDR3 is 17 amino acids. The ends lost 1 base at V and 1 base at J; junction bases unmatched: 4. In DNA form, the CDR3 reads TGTGCCAGCAGCCAAGGGACTAGCGGGGTAGTCCAAGAGACCCAGTACTTC. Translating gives CASSQGTSGVVQETQYF.

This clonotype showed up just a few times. The DNA for the CDR3 is TGTGCCAGCAGTTACCAGATCCCAAGCTCCTACAATGAGCAGTTCTTC. This sequence encodes CASSYQIPSSYNEQFF. The chain combines TRBV6-2 or TRBV6-3 with TRBJ2-1; D remains unclear. This CDR3 has 16 residues. Trimming shortened V by 2 bases and J by 0 bases, and 11 bases separated the two germline ends. The germline CDR1 and CDR2 sequences are MNHEY and SVGEGT.

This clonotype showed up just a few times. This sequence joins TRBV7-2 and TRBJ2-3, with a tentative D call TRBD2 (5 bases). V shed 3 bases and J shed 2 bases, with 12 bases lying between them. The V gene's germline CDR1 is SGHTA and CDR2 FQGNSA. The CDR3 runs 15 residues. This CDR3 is CASSLDRTPTDTQYF. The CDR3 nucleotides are TGTGCCAGCAGCTTGGATAGGACTCCCACAGATACGCAGTATTTT.

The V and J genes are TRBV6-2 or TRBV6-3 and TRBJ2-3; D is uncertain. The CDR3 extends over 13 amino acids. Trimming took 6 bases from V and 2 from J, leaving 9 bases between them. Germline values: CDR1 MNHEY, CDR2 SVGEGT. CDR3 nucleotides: TGTGCCAGCAGCTCCTACGTCACAGATACGCAGTATTTT. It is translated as CASSSYVTDTQYF.

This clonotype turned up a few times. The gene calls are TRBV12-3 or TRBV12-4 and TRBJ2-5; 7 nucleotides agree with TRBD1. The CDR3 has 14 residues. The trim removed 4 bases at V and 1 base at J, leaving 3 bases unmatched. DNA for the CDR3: TGTGCCAGCAGTTGGGACAGCCGCCAAGAGACCCAGTACTTC. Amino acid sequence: CASSWDSRQETQYF.

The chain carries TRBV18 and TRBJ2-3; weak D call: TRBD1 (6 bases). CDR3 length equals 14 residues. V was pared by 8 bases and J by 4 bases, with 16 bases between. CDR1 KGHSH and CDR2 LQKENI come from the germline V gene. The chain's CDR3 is CASKTGVSADTQYF. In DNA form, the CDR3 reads TGTGCCAGCAAGACAGGAGTCTCGGCAGATACGCAGTATTTT.

CDR3 region: CASSQGLAGNTGELFF. CDR3 nucleotides: TGTGCCAGCAGCCAAGGACTAGCGGGGAACACCGGGGAGCTGTTTTTT. The chain joins TRBV3-1 to TRBJ2-2; TRBD2 matches 10 bases. The CDR3 consists of 16 residues. V lost 1 base and J lost 1; bases outside the gene matches: 0. Germline CDR1 and CDR2: LGHDT and YNNKEL (reference sequence). The variable domain in full, with the rest retrieved from reference TRBV3-1 and TRBJ2-2, is DTAVSQTPKYLVTQMGNDKSIKCEQNLGHDTMYWYKQDSKKFLKIMFSYNNKELIINETVPNRFSPKSPDKAHLNLHINSLELGDSAVYFCASSQGLAGNTGELFFGEGSRLTVL.